The 2 T cell receptor beta chains given below trace back to one sample, sequenced in a study of CD8 T cells in ankylosing spondylitis (TCRdb year 2017). The library was obtained by 5' RACE. The sequencer listed for this sample is Illumina HiSeq 2500. Through fastp at Q25 and MiXCR, TCRdb rebuilt clones from the public reads, retaining in-frame beta chains. Each CDR3 protein gets just one entry, which takes the most common genes and DNA from the rows behind it. The sample table shows roughly 38,000 distinct CDR3 sequences, and 3% are seen once. Together, the top ten hold approximately 3% of the sample. Input material: blood, either unsorted or a sorted T cell fraction (not recorded which). Receptors were obtained from a male donor with ankylosing spondylitis or in good health (not recorded which).

This clonotype came up many times. The rearrangement joins TRBV9 to TRBJ1-3, with a possible D match to TRBD1 (5 bases). Germline CDR1 is SGDLS and CDR2 is YYNGEE. V gave up 0 bases and J gave up 2 bases, with 6 bases separating them. The CDR3 is made up of 14 amino acids. CDR3 amino acids: CASSVGGTGNTIYF. The CDR3 DNA reads TGTGCCAGCAGCGTAGGGGGGACTGGAAACACCATATATTTT.

This clonotype has at least ten counts. V and J are TRBV9 and TRBJ1-2, with 8 bases that match TRBD1. Germline assignment: CDR1 SGDLS and CDR2 YYNGEE. The length of the CDR3 is 14 residues. Germline trimming cut 2 bases from V and 2 bases from J; bases unmatched to any gene: 2. CDR3 sequence reads: CASSVDRGNYGYTF. In nucleotides, the CDR3 is TGTGCCAGCAGCGTTGACAGGGGAAACTATGGCTACACCTTC.